This entry lists 22 T cell receptor beta chains sequenced from one sample in a study of blood T cell repertoires in COVID-19. This table comes from immunoSEQ multiplex PCR, and its TCRdb copy is limited to in-frame clones, with some not included. Counted here are around 310,000 clones, about 90% occurring once; the ten biggest clones make up about 8.4%. The specimen sequenced was PBMCs or T cells enriched from blood (not recorded which). The source is a woman aged 25 to 39 who had recovered from COVID-19.

V gene TRBV19 combines with J gene TRBJ2-3; 8 nucleotides line up with TRBD1. J was trimmed by 5 bases and V by 6 bases; bases with no gene match: 10. This CDR3 comprises 15 residues. The germline V gene has CDR1 LNHDA and CDR2 SQIVND (reference sequence). The chain's CDR3 is CASSARTGWVDTQYF. The CDR3 DNA is TGTGCCAGTAGCGCTCGGACAGGGTGGGTAGATACGCAGTATTTT.

The chain employs TRBV11-2 and TRBJ2-3, with D perhaps matching TRBD2 (5 bases). CDR1 and CDR2 (germline): SGHAT, FQNNGV. This CDR3 contains 16 residues. The V and J ends lost 5 bases and 6 bases respectively, with 21 bases between them. The CDR3 spells CASSAHQVLGSDTQYF. CDR3 DNA: TGTGCCAGCAGCGCCCACCAGGTTTTGGGGAGCGATACGCAGTATTTT.

This chain connects TRBV6-2 or TRBV6-3 to TRBJ2-1, with TRBD1 matching 7 bases. Germline CDR1 reads MNHEY; CDR2 reads SVGEGT. J was trimmed by 0 bases and V by 6 bases; bases with no gene match: 5. The CDR3 covers 15 residues. This chain's CDR3 is CASSFRDSSYNEQFF. CDR3 coding DNA: TGTGCCAGCAGCTTCCGGGACAGCTCCTACAATGAGCAGTTCTTC.

The chain couples TRBV3-1 (or the pseudogene TRBV3-2) to TRBJ1-2; 7 bases map to TRBD1. CDR3 length equals 15 residues. Germline CDR1 reads LGHDT; CDR2 reads YNNKEL (reference sequence). Trimming removed 4 bases from V and 5 bases from J; junction bases left unmatched: 10. CDR3 DNA: TGTGCCAGCAGCCCAGGGGACAGCTTAAGTTATGGCTACACCTTC. This sequence encodes CASSPGDSLSYGYTF.

This rearrangement joins TRBV28 to TRBJ1-1, with 10 nucleotides matching TRBD1. CDR3 length equals 15 residues. V was pared by 2 bases and J by 5 bases, with 5 bases of the junction left unmatched. Germline CDR1 MDHEN, CDR2 SYDVKM. CDR3 region: CASSLGTGAQTEAFF. The DNA of the CDR3 is TGTGCCAGCAGTTTAGGGACAGGGGCGCAAACTGAAGCTTTCTTT.

This chain uses TRBV7-6 with TRBJ2-3, with TRBD1 as a possible D gene (5 bases). The CDR3 covers 17 residues. Germline V CDR1 and CDR2: SGHVS, FNYEAQ. Trimming took 5 bases from V and 0 from J, leaving 18 bases between them. DNA of the CDR3: TGTGCCAGCAGCGACCGAAGACAGAGTCAAAGCACAGATACGCAGTATTTT. It encodes CASSDRRQSQSTDTQYF.

The chain couples TRBV2 to TRBJ2-5; D perhaps matches TRBD1 (5 bases). V lost 0 bases and J lost 2, with 13 bases in between. Germline CDR1 reads SNHLY; CDR2 reads FYNNEI. The CDR3 is 16 amino acids. Here the CDR3 reads CASSEALKTVQETQYF. The CDR3, as DNA: TGTGCCAGCAGTGAAGCGCTGAAGACAGTGCAAGAGACCCAGTACTTC.

This chain joins TRBV30 and TRBJ1-1; D gene uncertain. This CDR3 region has 13 residues. V lost 0 bases, J lost 1 base, and 6 bases lay in between. Germline assignment: CDR1 GTSNPN and CDR2 SVGIG (reference sequence). CDR3 residues: CAWSVSENTEAFF. CDR3 DNA: TGTGCCTGGAGTGTTAGTGAGAACACTGAAGCTTTCTTT.

The rearrangement links TRBV5-1 to TRBJ2-2; D uncertain. Germline assignment: CDR1 SGHRS and CDR2 YFSETQ. The CDR3 length is 15 residues. V shed 0 bases and J shed 5 bases, with 11 bases lying between them. The chain's CDR3 is CASSLVGERTGELFF. As DNA, the CDR3 is TGCGCCAGCAGCTTGGTAGGAGAGAGGACCGGGGAGCTGTTTTTT.

This clone was detected only once. The V and J genes are TRBV30 and TRBJ1-2; a weak D match, TRBD1 (5 bases). The ends were cut back, 0 bases at V and 7 bases at J, with 15 bases in the middle. CDR3 size: 14 residues. Per the germline V gene, CDR1 is GTSNPN and CDR2 is SVGIG (reference sequence). The CDR3 sequence: CAWSVGGALGGYTF. CDR3 bases: TGTGCCTGGAGTGTGGGGGGTGCGCTTGGTGGCTACACCTTC.

The chain uses TRBV30 and TRBJ1-6; D is possibly TRBD1 (6 bases). V lost 0 bases and J 5 bases, leaving 11 bases between the germline ends. Germline loops: CDR1 GTSNPN, CDR2 SVGIG (reference sequence). CDR3 size: 15 residues. CDR3 bases: TGTGCCTGGAGTGTACAGGGAACCGATAATTCACCCCTCCACTTT. Encoded protein: CAWSVQGTDNSPLHF. The whole variable domain, filled in from reference TRBV30 and TRBJ1-6, reads SQTIHQWPATLVQPVGSPLSLECTVEGTSNPNLYWYRQAAGRGLQLLFYSVGIGQISSEVPQNLSASRPQDRQFILSSKKLLLSDSGFYLCAWSVQGTDNSPLHFGNGTRLTVT.

The chain links TRBV18 to TRBJ1-2, with 10 bases aligning to TRBD1. The V and J ends lost 3 bases and 4 bases, in that order; junction bases with no gene match: 5. The V gene's germline CDR1 is KGHSH and CDR2 LQKENI. The CDR3 is 15 residues long. CDR3 residues: CASSPPTGGSYGYTF. CDR3 coding DNA: TGTGCCAGCTCACCTCCGACAGGGGGCAGCTATGGCTACACCTTC.

V is TRBV2 and J is TRBJ1-5; 7 positions match TRBD1. This CDR3 contains 18 residues. Per the germline V gene, CDR1 is SNHLY and CDR2 is FYNNEI. J gave up 1 base and V 4 bases, and 13 bases lay outside the gene matches. CDR3 sequence reads: CASSGRQGLTLSNQPQHF. The DNA of the CDR3 is TGTGCCAGCAGTGGCCGACAGGGTTTAACGTTAAGCAATCAGCCCCAGCATTTT.

The gene calls are TRBV7-2 and TRBJ1-1; the D is unclear. Between the trimmed V and J ends, which lost 3 bases and 1 base, there was a span of 6 bases. From germline, CDR1 is SGHTA and CDR2 FQGNSA. The CDR3 is 13 residues long. For the CDR3, the DNA is TGTGCCAGCAGCTTCGGGTGGAACACTGAAGCTTTCTTT. This encodes CASSFGWNTEAFF.

J is TRBJ2-5 and V is TRBV7-2, with 14 bases lining up with TRBD2. The junction had 7 bases not matched to a gene; V was cut back by 5 bases and J by 5 bases. The CDR3 runs to 16 residues. Germline V gene lookup returns CDR1 SGHTA and CDR2 FQGNSA. The CDR3 protein is CASSNGLAGGGETQYF. The CDR3 DNA sequence: TGTGCCAGCAGCAACGGACTAGCGGGAGGTGGGGAGACCCAGTACTTC.

The sample holds a few counts of this clone. The genes are TRBV5-5 and TRBJ2-3, with 14 bases fitting TRBD2. The CDR3 length is 18 residues. The germline CDR1 and CDR2 sequences are SGHKS and YYEKEE (reference sequence). V trimming: 0 bases; J trimming: 1 base; junction bases outside the gene matches: 4. The CDR3 coding sequence is TGTGCCAGCAGCTTGGTTGGGACTAGCGGGAGTGGCACAGATACGCAGTATTTT. Residues: CASSLVGTSGSGTDTQYF.

The CDR3 DNA reads as TGTGCCAGCAGCCGCCCGGCTAGCGGGAGTTGGGTTGTGTTCTTC. Its protein is CASSRPASGSWVVFF. The gene calls are TRBV3-1 (or the pseudogene TRBV3-2) and TRBJ2-1, with TRBD2 matching 10 bases. The CDR3 loop spans 15 amino acids. Germline assignment: CDR1 LGHDT and CDR2 YNNKEL (reference sequence). The trim removed 4 bases at V and 15 bases at J, leaving 15 bases unmatched.

The chain combines TRBV6-6 with TRBJ1-2; TRBD1 aligns across 7 bases. Trimming cost V 2 bases and J 5 bases; bases outside gene matches: 8. Germline CDR1 and CDR2: MNHNY and SVGAGI (reference sequence). The CDR3 is 15 residues long. CDR3 DNA: TGTGCCAGCAGTTACCGGGACAGCCTAGGGTATGGCTACACCTTC. Its translation: CASSYRDSLGYGYTF.

J is TRBJ2-4 and V is TRBV3-1 (or the pseudogene TRBV3-2), with D possibly matching TRBD1 (6 bases). Looked up from germline, CDR1 is LGHDT and CDR2 is YNNKEL (reference sequence). The CDR3 runs 12 residues. V gave up 3 bases and J gave up 12 bases, with 12 bases separating them. The CDR3 protein is CASSQNGTSQYF. CDR3 in DNA: TGTGCCAGCAGCCAGAATGGGACATCTCAGTACTTC.

This clone was detected once. This chain links TRBV15 with TRBJ2-7; 11 bases map to TRBD2. V lost 0 bases and J lost 5; bases outside the gene matches: 18. Germline CDR1 LNHNV, CDR2 YYDKDF (reference sequence). This CDR3 region has 20 residues. CDR3 sequence: CATSRDQGLAAGQRPHEQYF. Written as DNA, the CDR3 is TGTGCCACCAGCAGAGATCAGGGACTAGCGGCCGGACAAAGACCCCACGAGCAGTACTTC.

This clone showed up just once. The identical CDR3 is also encoded by other nucleotide sequences in the sample. The DNA of the CDR3 is TGTGCCAGCAGCGTCGGGACAGGGACTGAAGCTTTCTTT. Amino acids: CASSVGTGTEAFF. The genes are TRBV9 and TRBJ1-1, with TRBD1 matching over 9 bases. The CDR3 contains 13 residues. Germline V gene data show CDR1 as SGDLS and CDR2 as YYNGEE. With 2 bases clipped from V and 5 bases from J, the junction kept 1 base outside the gene matches.

The gene calls are TRBV18 and TRBJ1-1; the D is unclear. Trimming removed 6 bases at V and 6 bases at J, with 14 bases between. The CDR3 sequence is 13 residues long. Looked up from germline, CDR1 is KGHSH and CDR2 is LQKENI. This CDR3 is CASSAGSRPEAFF. For the CDR3, the DNA is TGTGCCAGCTCGGCCGGGAGCCGACCTGAAGCTTTCTTT. Full variable domain (missing parts from reference TRBV18 and TRBJ1-1): NAGVMQNPRHLVRRRGQEARLRCSPMKGHSHVYWYRQLPEEGLKFMVYLQKENIIDESGMPKERFSAEFPKEGPSILRIQQVVRGDSAAYFCASSAGSRPEAFFGQGTRLTVV.